One and the same sample provided the 32 T cell receptor beta chains below, sequenced in a study of blood T cell repertoires in COVID-19. Some clones are missing from TCRdb's copy, which holds only in-frame ones; the method was immunoSEQ multiplex PCR. Of about 170,000 clones in the sample, 70% to 85% are singletons; the top ten hold approximately 1.2%. Sequencing was carried out using peripheral blood. Source of these receptors: a man aged 60-69 years who had recovered from COVID-19.

The chain employs TRBV2 and TRBJ2-2; D gene ambiguous. The CDR3 has 11 residues. CDR1 is SNHLY, CDR2 FYNNEI, per germline. V gave up 5 bases and J gave up 14 bases, with 12 bases separating them. Written as DNA, the CDR3 is TGTGCCAGCAGTATTTTCGGGTCCCTGTTTTTT. This encodes CASSIFGSLFF.

The genes are TRBV6-4 and TRBJ2-1; the match to TRBD1 covers 9 bases. CDR1 and CDR2 (germline): MRHNA, SNTAGT. The CDR3 is made up of 14 amino acids. Losses at the gene ends were 3 bases for V and 8 bases for J; bases not matched to a gene: 5. The CDR3 DNA reads as TGTGCCAGCAGTGAGGGACAGGGAGGGGATGAGCAGTTCTTC. This encodes CASSEGQGGDEQFF.

This chain connects TRBV6-5 to TRBJ1-6, with D possibly TRBD1 on 6 matching bases. Germline V gene lookup returns CDR1 MNHEY and CDR2 SVGAGI. CDR3 size: 15 residues. The V gene lost 2 bases and the J gene lost 7 bases, with 12 bases spanning the gap. CDR3 in amino acids: CASSYEAGVNSPLHF. The CDR3 nucleotides are TGTGCCAGCAGTTACGAGGCAGGGGTGAATTCACCCCTCCACTTT.

This clone has only a few counts. The chain employs TRBV4-1 and TRBJ2-2; no definite D call. The CDR3 spans 15 residues. Between the trimmed V and J ends, which lost 1 base and 7 bases, there was a span of 13 bases. Germline-derived CDR1 and CDR2 are MGHRA and YSYEKL. The CDR3 sequence: CASSQGFSPGGELFF. In DNA, the CDR3 is TGCGCCAGCAGCCAAGGTTTTAGTCCCGGCGGGGAGCTGTTTTTT.

V usage is TRBV3-1 (or the pseudogene TRBV3-2) and J usage is TRBJ2-7; D is undetermined. Germline values: CDR1 LGHDT, CDR2 YNNKEL (reference sequence). V lost 0 bases and J 4 bases, leaving 10 bases between the germline ends. The CDR3 length is 14 residues. The chain's CDR3 is CASSQDRSWYEQYF. CDR3 DNA: TGTGCCAGCAGCCAAGACAGATCGTGGTACGAGCAGTACTTC.

V usage is TRBV30 and J usage is TRBJ2-1, with TRBD2 matching over 11 bases. J was trimmed by 2 bases and V by 3 bases; bases with no gene match: 6. Per germline, CDR1 GTSNPN and CDR2 SVGIG (reference sequence). This CDR3 has 16 residues. CDR3 nucleotide sequence: TGTGCCTGGAGGGCGGTTAGCGGGGGGGCCTACAATGAGCAGTTCTTC. This codes for CAWRAVSGGAYNEQFF.

The V gene is TRBV6-5, the J gene TRBJ1-2, with a weak D call TRBD1 (5 bases). Trimming removed 4 bases at V and 8 bases at J, with 20 bases between. This CDR3 contains 15 residues. Germline CDR1 is MNHEY and CDR2 is SVGAGI. The CDR3: CASSFWGGESGGYTF. CDR3 DNA sequence: TGTGCCAGCAGTTTTTGGGGAGGGGAGTCGGGGGGCTACACCTTC.

V usage is TRBV2 and J usage is TRBJ1-6; 9 positions match TRBD1. Germline loops: CDR1 SNHLY, CDR2 FYNNEI. J was trimmed by 7 bases and V by 6 bases; bases with no gene match: 4. This CDR3 is built from 14 residues. The CDR3 DNA follows: TGTGCCAGCAGGACAGGGGGTTGGAATTCACCCCTCCACTTT. It encodes CASRTGGWNSPLHF.

The V and J genes are TRBV3-1 (or the pseudogene TRBV3-2) and TRBJ2-6, with D tentatively TRBD2 (6 bases). CDR3 size: 16 residues. Germline CDR1 and CDR2: LGHDT and YNNKEL (reference sequence). The ends were cut back, 6 bases at V and 1 base at J, with 13 bases in the middle. Written as DNA, the CDR3 is TGTGCCAGCAGAGGAGGGGCGGGGTCTGGGGCCAACGTCCTGACTTTC. Its protein product is CASRGGAGSGANVLTF.

In this sample, this clone turned up a few times. The V gene is TRBV18, the J gene TRBJ2-6; the match to TRBD1 covers 8 bases. This CDR3 comprises 16 residues. CDR1 and CDR2 (germline): KGHSH, LQKENI. V was pared by 3 bases and J by 4 bases, with 5 bases of the junction left unmatched. The CDR3 DNA reads TGTGCCAGCTCACCGACGCGGACAGGGGGGGCCAACGTCCTGACTTTC. Protein product: CASSPTRTGGANVLTF.

This clone has only a few counts. This chain joins TRBV6-6 and TRBJ2-2, with no clear D. Trimming stripped 0 bases from V and 6 bases from J, with 5 bases between. Germline V gene lookup returns CDR1 MNHNY and CDR2 SVGAGI (reference sequence). There are 13 residues in the CDR3. In nucleotides, the CDR3 is TGTGCCAGCAGTTACTCGTCTCCCGGGGAGCTGTTTTTT. Translated, it gives CASSYSSPGELFF.

This rearrangement joins TRBV5-6 to TRBJ2-5; TRBD2 aligns across 10 bases. The germline gives CDR1 SGHDT, CDR2 YYEEEE. The CDR3 contains 14 residues. V shed 0 bases, J shed 4 bases, and the junction held 0 bases outside the gene matches. DNA of the CDR3: TGTGCCAGCAGCTTGGCTAGCGGGGGAGAGACCCAGTACTTC. This translates into CASSLASGGETQYF.

The V gene is TRBV29-1, the J gene TRBJ2-7; 7 nucleotides agree with TRBD2. CDR1 is SQVTM and CDR2 is ANQGSEA in the germline V gene. CDR3 length: 14 amino acids. V shed 4 bases, J shed 0 bases, and the junction held 6 bases outside the gene matches. This CDR3 reads CSVVRDYSSYEQYF. The DNA for the CDR3 is TGCAGCGTTGTAAGGGACTACTCCTCCTACGAGCAGTACTTC.

This clone has a handful of counts. CDR3 DNA sequence: TGTGCCAGCTCACCGCGGGACGGATCTTACGAGCAGTACTTC. Translated, it gives CASSPRDGSYEQYF. The chain employs TRBV18 and TRBJ2-7; possible D gene TRBD2, 6 bases. Germline CDR1 and CDR2: KGHSH and LQKENI. CDR3 size: 14 residues. Trimming stripped 3 bases from V and 4 bases from J, with 13 bases between. Based on the CDR3 plus reference TRBV18 and TRBJ2-7, the full variable domain is NAGVMQNPRHLVRRRGQEARLRCSPMKGHSHVYWYRQLPEEGLKFMVYLQKENIIDESGMPKERFSAEFPKEGPSILRIQQVVRGDSAAYFCASSPRDGSYEQYFGPGTRLTVT.

The chain joins TRBV19 to TRBJ1-2; unclear D gene. This CDR3 is built from 14 residues. Germline values: CDR1 LNHDA, CDR2 SQIVND (reference sequence). V was cut by 10 bases and J by 4 bases, with 19 bases left in between. The CDR3 nucleotides read TGTGCCACCTCGGGTGAGGTGGCCCCCTATGGCTACACCTTC. Translating gives CATSGEVAPYGYTF.

The CDR3 loop is CATSDTGQGWNEQFF. The CDR3 DNA sequence: TGTGCCACCAGTGATACGGGACAGGGTTGGAATGAGCAGTTCTTC. The chain links TRBV24-1 to TRBJ2-1; 9 nucleotides match TRBD1. The CDR3 covers 15 residues. V was pared by 3 bases and J by 7 bases, with 6 bases of the junction left unmatched. CDR1 is KGHDR, CDR2 SFDVKD, per germline.

This clone appeared once. The rearrangement links TRBV3-1 (or the pseudogene TRBV3-2) to TRBJ2-5; D not resolved. Germline V gene data show CDR1 as LGHDT and CDR2 as YNNKEL (reference sequence). The CDR3 is 15 residues long. V shed 0 bases and J shed 1 base, with 9 bases lying between them. DNA of the CDR3: TGTGCCAGCAGCCAAGATCCTCAGTCCCAAGAGACCCAGTACTTC. Its protein is CASSQDPQSQETQYF.

The V and J genes are TRBV27 and TRBJ1-4, with D possibly matching TRBD1 (6 bases). There are 14 residues in the CDR3. V gave up 6 bases and J gave up 7 bases, with 15 bases separating them. Germline V gene data show CDR1 as MNHEY and CDR2 as SMNVEV (reference sequence). CDR3 coding DNA: TGTGCCAGCAGCCAACAGGGAAGGAGTGAAAAACTGTTTTTT. It is translated as CASSQQGRSEKLFF.

In this sample, this clone turned up once. J is TRBJ2-3 and V is TRBV9; 9 bases map to TRBD1. J gave up 8 bases and V 5 bases, and 15 bases lay outside the gene matches. Germline V gene sequence: CDR1 SGDLS, CDR2 YYNGEE. The CDR3 spans 16 residues. The CDR3 loop is CASSPTGTGLSGTQYF. The CDR3 region has the DNA TGTGCCAGCAGTCCAACGGGGACAGGGCTCTCCGGTACGCAGTATTTT. Using reference TRBV9 and TRBJ2-3 for the parts outside the CDR3, the full variable domain is DSGVTQTPKHLITATGQRVTLRCSPRSGDLSVYWYQQSLDQGLQFLIQYYNGEERAKGNILERFSAQQFPDLHSELNLSSLELGDSALYFCASSPTGTGLSGTQYFGPGTRLTVL.

The chain couples TRBV27 to TRBJ2-7; D might be TRBD2 (7 bases). V was cut by 6 bases and J by 3 bases, with 18 bases left in between. The germline gives CDR1 MNHEY, CDR2 SMNVEV (reference sequence). CDR3 length equals 15 residues. The DNA of the CDR3 is TGTGCCAGCAGCCTGGAGGGGGGGCGAATCTACGAGCAGTACTTC. Protein sequence: CASSLEGGRIYEQYF.

V usage is TRBV7-9 and J usage is TRBJ1-4; D perhaps matches TRBD1 (6 bases). The germline V and J ends were trimmed by 5 bases and 7 bases, with 17 bases remaining between them. Germline-derived CDR1 and CDR2 are SEHNR and FQNEAQ (reference sequence). CDR3 length equals 15 residues. The CDR3 bases are TGTGCCAGCAGCCTCTCGACAGGCGGGGGTGAAAAACTGTTTTTT. It yields the protein CASSLSTGGGEKLFF.

The rearrangement links TRBV9 to TRBJ1-4; D unclear. This CDR3 is built from 15 residues. The germline CDR1 and CDR2 sequences are SGDLS and YYNGEE. V was trimmed by 4 bases and J by 11 bases, leaving 21 bases between them. The CDR3, as DNA: TGTGCCAGCAGCCCTAATACAGACAAGGTGGCTAAACTGTTTTTT. Residues: CASSPNTDKVAKLFF. Filled out from reference TRBV9 and TRBJ1-4, the complete variable domain reads DSGVTQTPKHLITATGQRVTLRCSPRSGDLSVYWYQQSLDQGLQFLIQYYNGEERAKGNILERFSAQQFPDLHSELNLSSLELGDSALYFCASSPNTDKVAKLFFGSGTQLSVL.

The chain recombines TRBV3-1 (or the pseudogene TRBV3-2) with TRBJ1-1; TRBD1 matches 10 bases. With V trimmed by 7 bases and J by 10 bases, 6 bases remained unmatched. Germline V lookup: CDR1 LGHDT, CDR2 YNNKEL (reference sequence). CDR3 length equals 12 residues. This CDR3 is CASTLGDRGAFF. In DNA, the CDR3 is TGTGCCAGCACCCTTGGGGACAGGGGAGCTTTCTTT.

V gene TRBV10-3 combines with J gene TRBJ1-2; a weak D match, TRBD1 (5 bases). The CDR3 sequence is 16 residues long. From germline, CDR1 is ENHRY and CDR2 SYGVKD. The V and J ends lost 0 bases and 0 bases respectively, with 11 bases between them. In DNA, the CDR3 is TGTGCCATCAGTGAGTCCCGGGTGACAGCTAACTATGGCTACACCTTC. Protein sequence: CAISESRVTANYGYTF.

The sample holds one count of this clone. This sequence joins TRBV5-8 and TRBJ2-6; no definite D call. CDR1 is SGHTS, CDR2 YDEGEE, per germline. The germline V and J ends were trimmed by 4 bases and 0 bases, with 14 bases remaining between them. CDR3 length equals 17 residues. In DNA, the CDR3 is TGTGCCAGCAGCCGTGTTGGCCAATCCTCTGGGGCCAACGTCCTGACTTTC. This encodes CASSRVGQSSGANVLTF.

The V and J genes are TRBV18 and TRBJ1-1, with 7 positions matching TRBD1. Germline loops: CDR1 KGHSH, CDR2 LQKENI. V shed 3 bases and J 6 bases; nucleotides not matched to a gene: 4. The CDR3 has 13 residues. The CDR3 region has the DNA TGTGCCAGCTCACCCCTCGACAGGGCTGAAGCTTTCTTT. This translates into CASSPLDRAEAFF.

The chain recombines TRBV30 with TRBJ2-1; 7 bases are a match to TRBD2. V lost 0 bases and J lost 8; bases outside the gene matches: 10. There are 15 residues in the CDR3. Germline CDR1 is GTSNPN and CDR2 is SVGIG (reference sequence). CDR3: CAWSVRAVAGDEQFF. For the CDR3, the DNA is TGTGCCTGGAGTGTACGGGCCGTCGCGGGGGATGAGCAGTTCTTC.

This clone was counted only a few times. The chain joins TRBV9 to TRBJ2-7; the D gene is possibly TRBD2 (5 bases). Trimming left V 4 bases short and J 4 bases short, with 18 bases between. The CDR3 totals 15 residues. Germline CDR1 SGDLS, CDR2 YYNGEE. The DNA of the CDR3 is TGTGCCAGCAGCCCCCGAGAAGCGAGGAGGTACGAGCAGTACTTC. It yields the protein CASSPREARRYEQYF. The full variable domain, with the rest looked up from reference TRBV9 and TRBJ2-7, is DSGVTQTPKHLITATGQRVTLRCSPRSGDLSVYWYQQSLDQGLQFLIQYYNGEERAKGNILERFSAQQFPDLHSELNLSSLELGDSALYFCASSPREARRYEQYFGPGTRLTVT.

This chain connects TRBV5-6 to TRBJ1-2, with TRBD1 matching 10 bases. Germline CDR1 SGHDT, CDR2 YYEEEE. V lost 3 bases and J lost 2; bases outside the gene matches: 7. The CDR3 is made up of 16 amino acids. The CDR3 loop is CASSWGTGVSNYGYTF. In DNA, the CDR3 is TGTGCCAGCAGCTGGGGGACAGGGGTTTCCAACTATGGCTACACCTTC.

This chain links TRBV7-2 with TRBJ1-1; D is unclear. The V gene's germline CDR1 is SGHTA and CDR2 FQGNSA. This CDR3 comprises 19 residues. Between the trimmed V and J ends, which lost 2 bases and 4 bases, there was a span of 26 bases. In nucleotides, the CDR3 is TGTGCCAGCAGCTTACCCTCCGGGATAACCCCTCGTGCGGCCACTGAAGCTTTCTTT. Protein sequence: CASSLPSGITPRAATEAFF.

The J gene is TRBJ2-1, the V gene TRBV23-1; 7 bases line up with TRBD1. TRBV23-1 is annotated as an ORF whose role is uncertain. The CDR3 runs to 17 residues. V gave up 1 base and J gave up 6 bases; unmatched junction bases: 12. The CDR3 nucleotides read TGCGCCAGCAGTCAATTGGACAGGCTTGTAGAGGGCAATGAGCAGTTCTTC. It translates to CASSQLDRLVEGNEQFF.

The count of this clone is one. V and J are TRBV19 and TRBJ1-1, with 8 nucleotides matching TRBD1. The CDR3 runs to 13 residues. The germline V gene encodes CDR1 LNHDA and CDR2 SQIVND (reference sequence). With V trimmed by 10 bases and J by 0 bases, 4 bases remained unmatched. The CDR3: CATTDRVNTEAFF. The CDR3 DNA follows: TGTGCCACCACGGACAGGGTGAACACTGAAGCTTTCTTT.